This entry describes one TCR beta chain. Its antigen is currently not known. Base qualities are not provided; no much larger clone lies one nucleotide away. TCRbeta CDR3 regions were amplified from genomic DNA by means of the immunoSEQ Assay, a bias-controlled multiplex PCR. The paper's data handling went like this. The number of nucleated cells in each sample was estimated by amplification of reference gene primers within the assay. To quantify the absolute abundance of each unique TCRbeta CDR3 rearrangement, sequence reads were collapsed and filtered. For each sample, productive Simpson clonality was calculated as the square root of Simpson's diversity index over productive rearrangements. TCRdb mirrors the immuneACCESS table, restricted to in-frame sequences. Some clones are absent from its copies; in checked studies, under half trace to an unresolved V gene, and the reason for the others is unknown. V and J calls and clone size are as listed in that table; D and trimming were resolved from the DNA. The sample table holds some 190,000 clones, of which about 86% were seen once. Around 1.6% of the sample comes from the top ten.

These data belong to a study of blood T cell repertoires in COVID-19 (dated by TCRdb to the early 2020s). At the level of the whole study: Samples covering the acute and convalescent phases of COVID-19 were provided by collaborators in the United States, Italy and Spain. The sample metadata nearly always contained a de-identified subject ID, COVID-19 status, age in years and sex. The repertoires were released in a freely available public database meant as a resource for research on the immune response to SARS-CoV-2. The prospective study material was composed of cDNA or gDNA derived from T cells, B-cell-depleted T cells, or PBMCs. The samples were drawn from the first 160 participants of the ongoing ImmuneRACE study and from 1,254 subjects provided by 6 global collaborators. Subjects who had been exposed to COVID-19, were actively infected with it, or had recovered from it provided the deeply sampled blood TCRbeta repertoires that made up the dataset. Where available, HLA class I and class II types were obtained from metadata supplied by the sample provider rather than from assay-based typing.

Its CDR3 holds 15 amino acids, cysteine through phenylalanine. The only DNA kept is the CDR3, 45 bases in frame from the first base. V was cut back by 1 base and J by 2 bases, leaving a gap of 12 bases between them. Looking up the germline V gene yields CDR1 MNHNS and CDR2 SASEGT. Study-wide conclusions, independent of this receptor: Clinical and demographic metadata were provided uncurated, with the amount varying by source and participant.

Whole blood was collected in K2EDTA tubes by collaborating institutions according to the institutions' own protocols. Collaborator samples were shipped for TCRbeta analysis as frozen whole blood, isolated PBMCs, or DNA extracted from either sample type. Input material: peripheral blood. The clonotype originates from a man aged 18 to 29 with active or convalescent COVID-19. The rearranged segments are TRBV6-1 and TRBJ2-7; the D gene cannot be resolved reliably. The CDR3 protein: CASSEDSSLTYEQYF. The DNA is TGTGCCAGCAGTGAAGACAGTAGTTTAACCTACGAGCAGTACTTC.